The clone carrying this T cell receptor (beta chain) came up a few times. Profiled with immunoSEQ multiplex PCR; TCRdb holds only in-frame clones, not every one. This table has roughly 250,000 clones, 70% appearing once. This entry belongs to a study of cytotoxic CD8 clonotypes in ibrutinib-treated CLL. CDR3 length: 11 amino acids. Germline V lookup: CDR1 DFQATT, CDR2 SNEGSKA (reference sequence). This sequence joins TRBV20-1 and TRBJ2-7; a possible D gene is TRBD2 (6 bases). This receptor was identified in a human donor with chronic lymphocytic leukemia. This specimen was PBMCs, taken after 24 months of ibrutinib treatment. CDR3 residues: CSQAGTYEQYF. The CDR3 nucleotides are TGCAGCCAGGCGGGGACCTACGAGCAGTACTTC.